This entry lists 14 T cell receptor beta chains sequenced from one sample in a study of control samples from healthy donors and cancer patients. Only in-frame clones appear in the TCRdb table, and some are missing; sequencing was by immunoSEQ multiplex PCR. The table has approximately 89,000 clones, roughly 86% seen once. The sequencing input was blood. The receptor set was obtained from a man over 45 in good health.

The genes are TRBV14 and TRBJ1-1; D is unclear. Between the trimmed V and J ends, which lost 5 bases and 1 base, there was a span of 11 bases. Per the germline V gene, CDR1 is SGHDN and CDR2 is FVKESK. CDR3 length: 14 amino acids. The CDR3 nucleotides are TGTGCCAGCAGCTCGGACGGCTCGAACACTGAAGCTTTCTTT. Translating it yields CASSSDGSNTEAFF.

The chain links TRBV10-2 to TRBJ2-3; no reliable D call. Germline CDR1 is WSHSY and CDR2 is SAAADI. The CDR3 has 15 amino acids. Trimming pared 7 bases from V and 0 bases from J, leaving 14 bases between. The CDR3 loop reads CASNAHAPSTDTQYF. The CDR3 bases are TGCGCCAGCAACGCCCACGCCCCTAGCACAGATACGCAGTATTTT.

V is TRBV10-1 and J is TRBJ2-7, with a weak D call TRBD2 (5 bases). V lost 2 bases and J lost 2, with 13 bases in between. The CDR3 length is 15 residues. Germline V gives CDR1 WNHNN, CDR2 SYGVQD (reference sequence). The CDR3 here is CASSEQAGRAYEQYF. CDR3 sequence (DNA): TGCGCCAGCAGTGAGCAGGCGGGCAGAGCCTACGAGCAGTACTTC.

This CDR3 is CASSWGGYDEQYF. The CDR3 nucleotides read TGTGCCAGCAGCTGGGGAGGATACGACGAGCAGTACTTC. This chain connects TRBV5-6 to TRBJ2-7; weak D call: TRBD2 (6 bases). CDR1 and CDR2 from the germline V gene are SGHDT and YYEEEE. The CDR3 extends over 13 amino acids. The V end lost 3 bases, the J end lost 5 bases, and 12 bases lay between the germline ends.

V gene TRBV24-1 combines with J gene TRBJ1-5, with 7 bases lining up with TRBD1. The junction had 4 bases not matched to a gene; V was cut back by 3 bases and J by 3 bases. The length of the CDR3 is 15 residues. The germline gives CDR1 KGHDR, CDR2 SFDVKD. CDR3 bases: TGTGCCACCAGTGATGACAGGGAGATCAATCAGCCCCAGCATTTT. This encodes CATSDDREINQPQHF.

This chain uses TRBV9 with TRBJ2-5, with D uncertain. Trimming took off 0 bases at V and 4 bases at J, with 10 bases between the two ends. CDR3 length equals 14 residues. Germline CDR1 SGDLS, CDR2 YYNGEE. CDR3 sequence (DNA): TGTGCCAGCAGCGTAGCTGGGATACGAGAGACCCAGTACTTC. This sequence encodes CASSVAGIRETQYF.

This clone showed up just a few times. Here the CDR3 reads CASSLAQGKETQYF. CDR3 DNA: TGCGCCAGCAGCTTGGCACAGGGGAAAGAGACCCAGTACTTC. The chain employs TRBV5-1 and TRBJ2-5; 7 bases map to TRBD1. With V trimmed by 0 bases and J by 3 bases, 2 bases remained unmatched. The CDR3 is 14 amino acids. Germline V gene lookup returns CDR1 SGHRS and CDR2 YFSETQ.

V gene TRBV24-1 combines with J gene TRBJ2-2; D is unclear. The CDR3 sequence is 13 residues long. The V end was cut by 9 bases, the J end by 1 base, with 8 bases between. Germline assignment: CDR1 KGHDR and CDR2 SFDVKD. The CDR3 protein is CATRSGNTGELFF. The CDR3, as DNA: TGTGCCACCCGGTCAGGGAACACCGGGGAGCTGTTTTTT.

The chain links TRBV24-1 to TRBJ2-4; 7 bases map to TRBD1. This CDR3 spans 16 amino acids. From germline, CDR1 is KGHDR and CDR2 SFDVKD. Unmatched junction bases numbered 9, after V lost 2 bases and J lost 6 bases. Here the CDR3 DNA reads TGTGCCACCAGTGATTCGGACAGGTCAGGTTCAAACATTCAGTACTTC. Protein: CATSDSDRSGSNIQYF.

V is TRBV4-1 and J is TRBJ1-2, with D tentatively TRBD1 (6 bases). CDR3 length: 14 amino acids. V dropped 1 base and J dropped 5 bases, with 11 bases sitting between them. The germline gives CDR1 MGHRA, CDR2 YSYEKL. CDR3 protein: CASSQAQGVYGYTF. The CDR3 DNA sequence: TGCGCCAGCAGCCAAGCACAGGGTGTTTATGGCTACACCTTC.

The V gene is TRBV10-3, the J gene TRBJ1-6, with D hard to call. Germline V CDR1 and CDR2: ENHRY, SYGVKD. The V gene lost 3 bases and the J gene lost 6 bases, with 6 bases spanning the gap. The CDR3 is 13 amino acids. CDR3 sequence (DNA): TGTGCCATCAGTGATAAAGTTAATTCACCCCTCCACTTT. This translates into CAISDKVNSPLHF.

This chain uses TRBV18 with TRBJ2-5; TRBD2 aligns across 7 bases. CDR1 and CDR2 (germline): KGHSH, LQKENI. The CDR3 has 15 residues. The V segment lost 5 bases and the J segment 4 bases; nucleotides outside the gene matches: 10. CDR3 region: CASSSQTSRTETQYF. For the CDR3, the DNA is TGTGCCAGCTCATCACAGACTAGCCGCACAGAGACCCAGTACTTC.

V and J are TRBV12-3 or TRBV12-4 and TRBJ2-7; D remains ambiguous. The CDR3 contains 11 residues. V lost 5 bases to trimming and J lost 3 bases, with 5 bases between them. CDR3 loop: CASSPHYEQYF. The CDR3 nucleotides are TGTGCCAGCAGTCCTCACTACGAGCAGTACTTC.

This chain links TRBV10-2 with TRBJ2-7, with 12 bases lining up with TRBD2. Trimming cost V 9 bases and J 3 bases; bases outside gene matches: 6. The CDR3 consists of 14 residues. Germline loops: CDR1 WSHSY, CDR2 SAAADI. DNA of the CDR3: TGCGCCAGTACCTGGACTAGCGGGGTCTACGAGCAGTACTTC. Protein product: CASTWTSGVYEQYF.